What follows is one T cell receptor (beta chain) and its context. Its target antigen remains unknown. One base away there is no much larger clone; base qualities are not given. The CDR3 starts with the cysteine, ends with the phenylalanine, and has 16 residues. Only the CDR3 portion is preserved as DNA: 48 bases, with reading frame beginning at the first base. V drops 4 bases and J drops 8 bases, leaving 23 bases in between. The germline V gene (reference sequence) provides CDR1 LNHDA and CDR2 SQIVND. The sample is drawn from a study of somatic mutations in cytotoxic T cells in rheumatoid arthritis (dated by TCRdb to about 2017). At the level of the whole study: Some T-cell populations stained with V beta antibodies were sorted by flow on a FACSAria II or Sony SH800 to nearly 100% purity, with sorted V beta1+ cells additionally subjected to TCRB sequencing. The study asked whether expanded CD8+ T-cell clones in newly diagnosed, untreated rheumatoid arthritis carry somatic mutations, and used TCRB deep sequencing to characterize clonality. For roughly 63 rheumatoid arthritis patients and 20 healthy controls, TCRB deep sequencing was carried out. Median age was essentially the same in the patient group and the control group.

The investigation overall reported the following: Rheumatoid arthritis patients and age-matched healthy controls did not significantly differ in CD8+ T-cell clonality. CD8+ clonality increased with age in patients (Spearman r of about 0.5) but not in healthy controls. The slight TRBV07 underrepresentation in patients was not adjusted for multiple comparisons. The expanded CD8+ clones had unknown antigen targets, and not appearing in virus-specific databases did not rule out that they were virus-specific. The largest CD8+ clone made up more than 20% of CD8+ cells in about an eighth of the 65 patients, and blood and synovial fluid shared several identical CD8+ TCRB sequences.

TCRB CDR3 sequencing used the immunoSEQ assay on genomic DNA. The original methods were these. Nothing other than productive TCRB rearrangements was included in the analyses. Defining a clone by its unique TCRB CDR3 sequence, the study calculated clonality as a productive clonality index derived from Shannon entropy. To calculate repertoire overlap between two samples, the template counts of each clone were considered relative to each sample's total templates. Flow cytometry-measured V-gene usage correlated with V-gene usage from TCRB sequencing, with a Spearman r of 0.61. This immuneACCESS table, as held by TCRdb, lists in-frame sequences with V and J called but not all clones. Of the missing ones, under half trace to an unresolved V gene in checked studies; the others have no known cause. V and J calls and clone size follow that table, whereas D and trimming were derived from the DNA. In all, the sample holds approximately 20,000 clones, and more than 65% of those were seen once. The ten most abundant clones make up approximately 10% of the sample.

Buffy coats from about 20 blood donors served as healthy controls, a group that was 45% to 55% female with a median age of 56 years (range roughly 21-75). Flow cytometry confirmed the purity of CD4+ and CD8+ cells that had been isolated by positive magnetic bead selection on an AutoMACS. Ficoll-Paque PLUS density gradient separation was used to isolate peripheral blood mononuclear cells. Using Nucleospin Tissue or Tissue XS kits, DNA was extracted from CD4-enriched, CD8-enriched or PBMC samples, with quantification by a Qubit 2.0 fluorometer. The sequencing sample was made of CD8+ T cells sorted from blood. The source is a woman in her fifties or sixties in good health. The rearranged segments are TRBV19 and TRBJ1-1; TRBD1 is a possible D gene, resting on 6 matching bases. The CDR3 amino acid sequence is: CASSTGIGRGASEAFF. The DNA is as follows: TGTGCCAGTAGTACAGGGATAGGCCGGGGGGCCTCAGAAGCTTTCTTT.